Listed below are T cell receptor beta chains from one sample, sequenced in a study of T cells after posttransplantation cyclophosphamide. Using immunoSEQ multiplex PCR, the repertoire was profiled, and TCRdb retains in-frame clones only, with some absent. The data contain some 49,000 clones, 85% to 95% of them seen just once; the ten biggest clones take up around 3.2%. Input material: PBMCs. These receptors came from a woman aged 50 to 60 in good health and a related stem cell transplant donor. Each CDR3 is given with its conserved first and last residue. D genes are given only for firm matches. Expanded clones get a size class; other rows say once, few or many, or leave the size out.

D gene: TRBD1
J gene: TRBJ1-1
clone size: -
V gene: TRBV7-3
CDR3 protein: CASSSKGANTEAFF
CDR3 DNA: TGTGCCAGCAGCTCCAAGGGGGCAAACACTGAAGCTTTCTTT

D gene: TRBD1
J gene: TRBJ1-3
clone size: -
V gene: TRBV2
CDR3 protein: CASSEWGDSKNTIYF
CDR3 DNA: TGTGCCAGCAGTGAATGGGGGGACAGCAAAAACACCATATATTTT

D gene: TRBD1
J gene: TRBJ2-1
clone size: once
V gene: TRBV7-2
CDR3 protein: CASSLRPGQHYNEQFF
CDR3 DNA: TGTGCCAGCAGCTTGAGGCCGGGACAGCATTACAATGAGCAGTTCTTC

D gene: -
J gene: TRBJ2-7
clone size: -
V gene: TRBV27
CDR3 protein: CASSPRTGSSYEQYF
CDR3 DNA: TGTGCCAGCAGCCCTAGGACGGGAAGCTCCTACGAGCAGTACTTC

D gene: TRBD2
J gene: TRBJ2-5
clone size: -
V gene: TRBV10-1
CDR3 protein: CATGTSGQGTQYF
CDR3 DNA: TGCGCCACCGGGACTAGCGGGCAGGGGACCCAGTACTTC

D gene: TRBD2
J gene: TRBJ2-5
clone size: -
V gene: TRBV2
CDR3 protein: CASSDSGGVQETQYF
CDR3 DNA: TGTGCCAGCAGTGATAGCGGGGGGGTCCAAGAGACCCAGTACTTC

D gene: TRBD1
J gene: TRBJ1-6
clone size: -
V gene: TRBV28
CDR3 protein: CASSFGTGYSHF
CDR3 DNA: TGTGCCAGCAGTTTCGGGACAGGGTATTCCCACTTT

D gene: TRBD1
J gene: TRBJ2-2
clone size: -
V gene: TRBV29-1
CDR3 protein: CSVDPRQGKTGELFF
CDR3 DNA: TGCAGCGTTGATCCCCGACAGGGCAAAACCGGGGAGCTGTTTTTT

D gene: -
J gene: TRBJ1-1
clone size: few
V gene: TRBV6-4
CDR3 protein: CASSDSGENTEAFF
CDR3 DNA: TGTGCCAGCAGTGACTCCGGGGAGAACACTGAAGCTTTCTTT

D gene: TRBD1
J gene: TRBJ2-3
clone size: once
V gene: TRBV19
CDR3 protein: CASRDRGITDTQYF
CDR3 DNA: TGTGCCAGTAGGGACAGGGGGATCACAGATACGCAGTATTTT

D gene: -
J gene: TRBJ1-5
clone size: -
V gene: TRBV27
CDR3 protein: CASSPNPGQSWNSNQPQHF
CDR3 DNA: TGTGCCAGCAGTCCCAACCCCGGACAATCTTGGAATAGCAATCAGCCCCAGCATTTT

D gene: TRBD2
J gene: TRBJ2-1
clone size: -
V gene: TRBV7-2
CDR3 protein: CASSYLGGGSYNEQFF
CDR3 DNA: TGTGCCAGCAGCTACCTAGGCGGGGGGTCATACAATGAGCAGTTCTTC

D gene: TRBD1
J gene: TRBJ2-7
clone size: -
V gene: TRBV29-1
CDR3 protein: CSVVGRGHEQYF
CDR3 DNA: TGCAGCGTTGTAGGCAGGGGGCATGAGCAGTACTTC

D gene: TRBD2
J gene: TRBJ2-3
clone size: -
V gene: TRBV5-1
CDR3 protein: CASSRSGADTQYF
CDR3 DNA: TGCGCCAGCAGCCGTAGCGGGGCAGATACGCAGTATTTT

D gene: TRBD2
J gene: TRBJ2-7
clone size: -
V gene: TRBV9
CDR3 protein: CASSVSGKSYEQYF
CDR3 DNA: TGTGCCAGCAGCGTTAGCGGGAAGAGCTACGAGCAGTACTTC

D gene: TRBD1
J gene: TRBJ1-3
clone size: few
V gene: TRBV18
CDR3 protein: CASSPQGAGNTIYF
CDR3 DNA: TGTGCCAGCTCACCCCAGGGGGCTGGAAACACCATATATTTT

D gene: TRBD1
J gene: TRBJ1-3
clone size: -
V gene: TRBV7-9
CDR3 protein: CASSLATGLSGNTIYF
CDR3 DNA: TGTGCCAGCAGCTTAGCGACAGGGCTTTCTGGAAACACCATATATTTT

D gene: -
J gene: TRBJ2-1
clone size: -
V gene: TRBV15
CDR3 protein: CATSRPSERQGEQFF
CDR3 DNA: TGTGCCACCAGCAGACCCTCCGAGAGGCAGGGAGAGCAGTTCTTC

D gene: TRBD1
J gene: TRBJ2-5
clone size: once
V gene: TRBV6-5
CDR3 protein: CASSRQGQETQYF
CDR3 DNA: TGTGCCAGCAGTAGACAGGGGCAAGAGACCCAGTACTTC

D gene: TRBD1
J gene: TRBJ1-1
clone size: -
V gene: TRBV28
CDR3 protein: CASTEGTGSNEAFF
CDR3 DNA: TGTGCCAGCACCGAAGGGACAGGTTCAAATGAAGCTTTCTTT

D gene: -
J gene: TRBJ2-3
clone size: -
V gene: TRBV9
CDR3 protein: CASSEEAAASTDTQYF
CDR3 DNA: TGTGCCAGCAGCGAGGAGGCAGCGGCCAGCACAGATACGCAGTATTTT

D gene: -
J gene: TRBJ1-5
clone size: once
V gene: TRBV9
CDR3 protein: CASSVAVNQPQHF
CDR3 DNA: TGTGCCAGCAGCGTAGCCGTAAATCAGCCCCAGCATTTT

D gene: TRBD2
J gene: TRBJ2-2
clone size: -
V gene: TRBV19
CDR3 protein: CASSPSGGAIGELFF
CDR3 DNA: TGTGCCAGTAGTCCTAGCGGGGGGGCGATCGGGGAGCTGTTTTTT

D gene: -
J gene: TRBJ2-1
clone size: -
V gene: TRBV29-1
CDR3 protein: CSVGLGGAYNEQFF
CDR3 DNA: TGCAGCGTGGGACTGGGCGGCGCCTACAATGAGCAGTTCTTC

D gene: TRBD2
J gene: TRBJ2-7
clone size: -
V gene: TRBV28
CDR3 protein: CASRGSGRPPYSYEQYF
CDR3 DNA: TGTGCCAGCAGGGGGAGCGGGAGGCCCCCTTACTCCTACGAGCAGTACTTC

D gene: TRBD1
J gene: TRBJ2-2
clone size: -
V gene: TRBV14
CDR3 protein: CASSPGGSHTGELFF
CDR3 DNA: TGTGCCAGCAGCCCAGGGGGCTCGCACACCGGGGAGCTGTTTTTT

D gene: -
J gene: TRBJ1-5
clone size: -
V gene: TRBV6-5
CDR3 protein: CASRPNSNQPQHF
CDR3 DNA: TGTGCCAGCAGACCTAATAGCAATCAGCCCCAGCATTTT

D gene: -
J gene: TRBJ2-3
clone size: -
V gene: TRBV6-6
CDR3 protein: CASTITTDTQYF
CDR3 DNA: TGTGCCAGCACAATTACTACAGATACGCAGTATTTT

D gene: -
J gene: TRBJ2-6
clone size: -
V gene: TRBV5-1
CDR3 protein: CASSPTGIYGANVLTF
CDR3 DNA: TGCGCCAGCAGCCCCACAGGAATTTATGGGGCCAACGTCCTGACTTTC

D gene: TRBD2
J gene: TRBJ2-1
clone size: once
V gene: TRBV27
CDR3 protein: CASSFAGALNEQFF
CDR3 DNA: TGTGCCAGCAGTTTCGCGGGAGCGTTAAATGAGCAGTTCTTC

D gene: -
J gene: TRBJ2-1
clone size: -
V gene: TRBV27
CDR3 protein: CASRPSTGRLAAFKNNEQFF
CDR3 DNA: TGTGCCAGCAGACCTTCGACAGGGAGGTTAGCAGCCTTCAAAAACAATGAGCAGTTCTTC

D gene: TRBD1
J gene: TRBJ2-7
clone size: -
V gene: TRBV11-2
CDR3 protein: CASSLTDRLYEQYF
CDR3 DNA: TGTGCCAGCAGCTTAACGGACAGGCTCTACGAGCAGTACTTC

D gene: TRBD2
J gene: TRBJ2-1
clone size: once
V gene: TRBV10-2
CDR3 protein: CASSTRTSTNEQFF
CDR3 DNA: TGCGCCAGCAGTACAAGGACTAGCACAAATGAGCAGTTCTTC

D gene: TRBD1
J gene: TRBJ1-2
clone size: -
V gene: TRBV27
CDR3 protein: CASSRWTGDNYGYTF
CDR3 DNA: TGTGCCAGCAGCCGATGGACAGGCGACAACTATGGCTACACCTTC

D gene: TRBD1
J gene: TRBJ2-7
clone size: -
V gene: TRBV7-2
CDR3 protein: CASSLVGGEGAYEQYF
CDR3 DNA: TGTGCCAGCAGCTTAGTAGGGGGAGAGGGGGCGTACGAGCAGTACTTC

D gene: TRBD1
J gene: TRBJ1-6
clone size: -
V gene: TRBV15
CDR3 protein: CATSRDSGGTVNSPLHF
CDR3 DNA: TGTGCCACCAGCAGAGATTCAGGGGGGACAGTTAATTCCCCCCTCCACTTT

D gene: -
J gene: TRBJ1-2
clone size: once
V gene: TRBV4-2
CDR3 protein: CASSLGGVGYTF
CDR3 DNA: TGTGCCAGCAGCCTGGGGGGTGTCGGCTACACCTTC

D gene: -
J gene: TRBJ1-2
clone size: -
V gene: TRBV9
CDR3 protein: CASSVEGKGGYTF
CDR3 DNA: TGTGCCAGCAGCGTAGAGGGGAAGGGTGGCTACACCTTC

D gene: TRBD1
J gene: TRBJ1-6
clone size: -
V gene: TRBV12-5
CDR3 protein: CASGFVGTGYNSPLHF
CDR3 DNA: TGTGCTAGTGGCTTTGTGGGGACAGGGTATAATTCACCCCTCCACTTT